Presented here are 28 T cell receptor beta chains from one specimen sequenced in a study of blood T cell repertoires in COVID-19. Using immunoSEQ multiplex PCR, the repertoire was profiled, and TCRdb retains in-frame clones only, with some absent. The sample consists of around 160,000 clones, approximately 85% of them appearing once. Sample: peripheral blood. Source of these receptors: a woman aged 55 to 70 with COVID-19, enrolled during active disease.

The genes are TRBV27 and TRBJ1-1; TRBD1 matches at 9 bases. The V and J ends lost 3 bases and 3 bases, in that order; junction bases with no gene match: 2. CDR3 length equals 14 residues. Germline-derived CDR1 and CDR2 are MNHEY and SMNVEV (reference sequence). The CDR3, as DNA: TGTGCCAGCAGTTTGGACAGGGGTTACACTGAAGCTTTCTTT. Translation: CASSLDRGYTEAFF.

This clone turned up a few times. The same CDR3 is also encoded by other DNA sequences in this sample. V and J are TRBV27 and TRBJ2-7, with 9 positions matching TRBD2. There are 15 residues in the CDR3. Trimming cost V 5 bases and J 1 base; bases outside gene matches: 6. Germline V gene sequence: CDR1 MNHEY, CDR2 SMNVEV (reference sequence). CDR3 loop: CASSLTSGSSYEQYF. The CDR3 DNA follows: TGTGCCAGCAGTCTTACTAGCGGGTCGTCCTACGAGCAGTACTTC.

The chain couples TRBV6-6 to TRBJ2-5; D is unclear. V lost 6 bases and J 0 bases, leaving 32 bases between the germline ends. In germline, CDR1 is MNHNY, CDR2 SVGAGI (reference sequence). This CDR3 spans 21 amino acids. In DNA, the CDR3 is TGTGCCAGCAGCTACACGACTGTCCTTCTTAGGTCCTCGAGCAACCAAGAGACCCAGTACTTC. Protein: CASSYTTVLLRSSSNQETQYF.

V gene TRBV7-9 combines with J gene TRBJ1-5; 8 bases map to TRBD1. Losses at the gene ends were 3 bases for V and 6 bases for J; bases not matched to a gene: 10. The germline CDR1 and CDR2 sequences are SEHNR and FQNEAQ (reference sequence). The CDR3 is made up of 16 amino acids. CDR3 in DNA: TGTGCCAGCAGCTTTGGGACAGGTTTAGAGGGTCAGCCCCAGCATTTT. Translation: CASSFGTGLEGQPQHF.

The J gene is TRBJ1-2, the V gene TRBV18; 7 bases fit TRBD1. This CDR3 comprises 13 residues. After removal of 4 bases from V and 2 bases from J, the junction contained 1 base not matched to a gene. The germline V gene has CDR1 KGHSH and CDR2 LQKENI. The CDR3 reads CASSLTGNYGYTF. CDR3 in DNA: TGTGCCAGCTCACTGACAGGGAACTATGGCTACACCTTC.

This chain uses TRBV27 with TRBJ2-2; D might be TRBD1 (6 bases). The germline gives CDR1 MNHEY, CDR2 SMNVEV (reference sequence). This CDR3 spans 15 amino acids. Trimming pared 4 bases from V and 3 bases from J, leaving 12 bases between. CDR3: CASSSQGHHTGELFF. The CDR3 nucleotides are TGTGCCAGCAGTTCGCAGGGACACCACACCGGGGAGCTGTTTTTT.

The chain joins TRBV6-6 to TRBJ2-7; possibly TRBD2 for D (6 bases). V was pared by 4 bases and J by 1 base, with 8 bases between. Germline lookup yields CDR1 MNHNY and CDR2 SVGAGI (reference sequence). The CDR3 consists of 13 residues. The CDR3 is CASSSRESYEQYF. Here the CDR3 DNA reads TGTGCCAGCAGTTCTCGGGAGTCCTACGAGCAGTACTTC.

The chain links TRBV5-6 to TRBJ2-3; tentatively, D is TRBD2 (5 bases). The CDR3 runs to 16 residues. V lost 4 bases and J lost 2, with 17 bases in between. Germline CDR1 is SGHDT and CDR2 is YYEEEE. The CDR3 sequence: CASSRLHRGITDTQYF. CDR3 in DNA: TGTGCCAGCAGCAGACTGCATCGGGGAATCACAGATACGCAGTATTTT. The full variable domain, in which reference TRBV5-6 and TRBJ2-3 provide the parts outside the CDR3, is DAGVTQSPTHLIKTRGQQVTLRCSPKSGHDTVSWYQQALGQGPQFIFQYYEEEERQRGNFPDRFSGHQFPNYSSELNVNALLLGDSALYLCASSRLHRGITDTQYFGPGTRLTVL.

V usage is TRBV6-5 and J usage is TRBJ1-2; 8 bases line up with TRBD1. CDR3 size: 15 residues. Germline lookup yields CDR1 MNHEY and CDR2 SVGAGI. With V trimmed by 2 bases and J by 7 bases, 9 bases remained unmatched. CDR3 nucleotide sequence: TGTGCCAGCAGTTACCCAGCCCTTACAGGGGGTGGCTACACCTTC. This sequence encodes CASSYPALTGGGYTF.

The V and J genes are TRBV6-2 or TRBV6-3 and TRBJ2-7, with D possibly matching TRBD1 (5 bases). Per germline, CDR1 MNHEY and CDR2 SVGEGT. The CDR3 covers 13 residues. The V and J ends lost 5 bases and 3 bases respectively, with 11 bases between them. The DNA for the CDR3 is TGTGCCAGCAGTCGCCAGGGCTTCTACGAGCAGTACTTC. As protein: CASSRQGFYEQYF.

The sample holds a few counts of this clone. The rearrangement links TRBV28 to TRBJ1-1; no clear D gene. Trimming shortened V by 2 bases and J by 10 bases, and 14 bases separated the two germline ends. Germline CDR1 and CDR2: MDHEN and SYDVKM. The CDR3 runs 13 residues. DNA of the CDR3: TGTGCCAGCAGTTTACAGGACGGGGTTTCAGCTTTCTTT. Translated, it gives CASSLQDGVSAFF.

V is TRBV7-6 and J is TRBJ2-2, with 7 bases fitting TRBD2. Germline assignment: CDR1 SGHVS and CDR2 FNYEAQ. The V segment lost 5 bases and the J segment 4 bases; nucleotides outside the gene matches: 10. The CDR3 is 16 residues long. The DNA for the CDR3 is TGTGCCAGCAGCCCTAGGGCGGGAGATGCCACCGGGGAGCTGTTTTTT. It encodes CASSPRAGDATGELFF.

The chain employs TRBV5-1 and TRBJ1-1, with 8 bases aligning to TRBD1. Germline CDR1 reads SGHRS; CDR2 reads YFSETQ. Unmatched junction bases numbered 6, after V lost 4 bases and J lost 1 base. This CDR3 spans 15 amino acids. CDR3: CASSTEQGENTEAFF. CDR3 sequence (DNA): TGCGCCAGCAGCACAGAACAGGGGGAGAACACTGAAGCTTTCTTT.

CDR3 nucleotide sequence: TGTGCCAGCAGCTTCCTACAGGGGCAAGATAACTATGGCTACACCTTC. Translating it yields CASSFLQGQDNYGYTF. The J gene is TRBJ1-2, the V gene TRBV7-6; TRBD1 agrees at 7 bases. Trimming at V came to 3 bases and at J to 1 base, leaving 8 bases not matched to a gene. Germline V CDR1 and CDR2: SGHVS, FNYEAQ. The CDR3 contains 16 residues.

This chain links TRBV15 with TRBJ1-1; the D is unclear. Trimming removed 0 bases at V and 4 bases at J, with 12 bases between. This CDR3 has 15 amino acids. Germline V gives CDR1 LNHNV, CDR2 YYDKDF (reference sequence). The CDR3 reads CATSRDLGGSTEAFF. CDR3 sequence (DNA): TGTGCCACCAGCAGAGATCTTGGTGGGAGCACTGAAGCTTTCTTT.

V gene TRBV3-1 (or the pseudogene TRBV3-2) combines with J gene TRBJ2-1; D uncertain. The V end lost 4 bases, the J end lost 4 bases, and 11 bases lay between the germline ends. Germline-derived CDR1 and CDR2 are LGHDT and YNNKEL (reference sequence). This CDR3 is 14 amino acids long. The chain's CDR3 is CASSPVSVYNEQFF. The CDR3 nucleotides are TGTGCCAGCAGCCCCGTCTCAGTTTACAATGAGCAGTTCTTC.

The CDR3 DNA reads TGTGCTAGTGGTTTGTACCCTAAGAACCGGGACAGGGGTGGGAGCTACGAGCAGTACTTC. Translated, it gives CASGLYPKNRDRGGSYEQYF. V gene TRBV12-5 combines with J gene TRBJ2-7; the match to TRBD1 covers 10 bases. The CDR3 extends over 20 amino acids. Germline CDR1 is LGHNT and CDR2 is FRNRAP. V shed 2 bases and J 3 bases; nucleotides not matched to a gene: 19.

The J gene is TRBJ2-3, the V gene TRBV7-2; possible D gene TRBD2, 6 bases. CDR3 size: 15 residues. V dropped 5 bases and J dropped 6 bases, with 18 bases sitting between them. Germline V lookup: CDR1 SGHTA, CDR2 FQGNSA. This chain's CDR3 is CASSPQGLFTDTQYF. CDR3 DNA sequence: TGTGCCAGCAGCCCACAAGGACTATTCACGGATACGCAGTATTTT. Based on the CDR3 plus reference TRBV7-2 and TRBJ2-3, the full variable domain is GAGVSQSPSNKVTEKGKDVELRCDPISGHTALYWYRQSLGQGLEFLIYFQGNSAPDKSGLPSDRFSAERTGGSVSTLTIQRTQQEDSAVYLCASSPQGLFTDTQYFGPGTRLTVL.

The chain carries TRBV4-1 and TRBJ2-2, with TRBD2 matching 10 bases. Losses at the gene ends were 6 bases for V and 1 base for J; bases not matched to a gene: 2. Germline CDR1 is MGHRA and CDR2 is YSYEKL. The CDR3 sequence is 15 residues long. CDR3 sequence: CASRVAGGNTGELFF. The CDR3 DNA follows: TGCGCCAGCAGGGTAGCGGGGGGGAACACCGGGGAGCTGTTTTTT.

The rearrangement joins TRBV4-3 to TRBJ2-1; 10 bases are a match to TRBD2. J was trimmed by 4 bases and V by 4 bases; bases with no gene match: 4. Germline values: CDR1 LGHNA, CDR2 YSLEER. The CDR3 covers 15 residues. The CDR3 DNA is TGCGCCAGCAGCCTAACAGCGGGGGGGTACAATGAGCAGTTCTTC. It encodes CASSLTAGGYNEQFF.

The chain couples TRBV27 to TRBJ2-1; 7 bases are a match to TRBD1. Germline-derived CDR1 and CDR2 are MNHEY and SMNVEV (reference sequence). J gave up 3 bases and V 2 bases, and 10 bases lay outside the gene matches. The CDR3 has 17 amino acids. This CDR3 reads CASSLAPDRADYNEQFF. Written as DNA, the CDR3 is TGTGCCAGCAGTTTAGCTCCCGACAGGGCGGACTACAATGAGCAGTTCTTC.

In its sample, this clone was seen once. The chain employs TRBV3-1 (or the pseudogene TRBV3-2) and TRBJ2-6, with 8 bases identical to TRBD2. With V trimmed by 1 base and J by 0 bases, 8 bases remained unmatched. CDR1 and CDR2 from the germline V gene are LGHDT and YNNKEL (reference sequence). The CDR3 runs 19 residues. Written as DNA, the CDR3 is TGTGCCAGCAGCCAAGGCGTTAGCGGGGTATACTCTGGGGCCAACGTCCTGACTTTC. This sequence encodes CASSQGVSGVYSGANVLTF.

This rearrangement joins TRBV5-4 to TRBJ2-2; TRBD1 aligns across 10 bases. V lost 4 bases and J lost 6; bases outside the gene matches: 9. The germline V gene has CDR1 SGHNT and CDR2 YYREEE (reference sequence). The CDR3 is 16 amino acids. This chain's CDR3 is CASSPPGQGYAGELFF. The DNA for the CDR3 is TGTGCCAGCAGCCCTCCGGGACAGGGGTACGCCGGGGAGCTGTTTTTT.

J is TRBJ1-4 and V is TRBV28; D may be TRBD1 (6 bases). Germline V gives CDR1 MDHEN, CDR2 SYDVKM. Between the trimmed V and J ends, which lost 7 bases and 6 bases, there was a span of 12 bases. The CDR3 loop spans 13 amino acids. CDR3 in amino acids: CASIKAGDEKLFF. DNA for the CDR3: TGTGCCAGCATAAAGGCAGGGGATGAAAAACTGTTTTTT.

In this sample, this clone turned up once. The chain is built from TRBV11-2 and TRBJ2-5, with TRBD2 matching over 13 bases. This CDR3 contains 17 residues. With V trimmed by 4 bases and J by 8 bases, 13 bases remained unmatched. Germline assignment: CDR1 SGHAT and CDR2 FQNNGV. The CDR3 reads CASSSRTSGGGKRTQYF. CDR3 nucleotide sequence: TGTGCCAGCAGCTCAAGGACTAGCGGGGGTGGCAAGAGAACCCAGTACTTC.

This chain links TRBV20-1 with TRBJ1-2; D gene unclear. There are 11 residues in the CDR3. V was cut by 7 bases and J by 4 bases, with 10 bases left in between. Germline V gene data show CDR1 as DFQATT and CDR2 as SNEGSKA (reference sequence). The CDR3 here is CSERSIYGYTF. The CDR3 DNA sequence: TGCAGTGAAAGGAGTATCTATGGCTACACCTTC.

The CDR3 DNA reads TGTGCCAGCAGCTTCGGATACAGGGATACTGGGACCCAGTACTTC. Protein: CASSFGYRDTGTQYF. The V and J genes are TRBV7-6 and TRBJ2-5; the D gene is possibly TRBD1 (6 bases). The CDR3 has 15 amino acids. Germline V gene sequence: CDR1 SGHVS, CDR2 FNYEAQ. Trimming pared 3 bases from V and 7 bases from J, leaving 18 bases between.

The chain has TRBV7-9 and TRBJ1-2; 10 bases are a match to TRBD1. The germline V gene has CDR1 SEHNR and CDR2 FQNEAQ (reference sequence). V was pared by 5 bases and J by 1 base, with 7 bases of the junction left unmatched. The CDR3 has 16 amino acids. CDR3: CASSNPGQGYNYGYTF. The CDR3 coding sequence is TGTGCCAGCAGCAATCCGGGACAGGGGTATAACTATGGCTACACCTTC.